This T cell receptor (beta chain) emerged from a study of PD-1 blockade in classical Hodgkin lymphoma. Points from the study as a whole: Newly diagnosed patients were reported to start with lower TCR diversity than healthy donors. Complete responders had baseline diversity similar to newly diagnosed patients.

Documented time point: cycle 4 day 1 (C4D1), after six to seven weeks of nivolumab. Relapses following autologous stem cell transplantation were seen in all patients, with brentuximab vedotin exposure varying. Trimming took off 0 bases at V and 0 bases at J, with 9 bases between the two ends. This CDR3 is 15 amino acids long. The germline gives CDR1 GTSNPN, CDR2 SVGIG (reference sequence). Regarding this clone: Its specificity is unknown. At the DNA level, this CDR3 is encoded by other sequences in the same sample as well.

Profiled with immunoSEQ multiplex PCR; TCRdb holds only in-frame clones, not every one. The table lists tens of thousands of clones, about 90% of them singletons. The input for sequencing was peripheral blood mononuclear cells (PBMCs), taken before the fourth cycle of nivolumab. The chain has TRBV30 and TRBJ1-3; D uncertain. The TCR was taken from a human donor with classical Hodgkin lymphoma. Here the CDR3 reads CAWSVRRGSGNTIYF. The CDR3 DNA reads as TGTGCCTGGAGTGTACGTCGGGGCTCTGGAAACACCATATATTTT.